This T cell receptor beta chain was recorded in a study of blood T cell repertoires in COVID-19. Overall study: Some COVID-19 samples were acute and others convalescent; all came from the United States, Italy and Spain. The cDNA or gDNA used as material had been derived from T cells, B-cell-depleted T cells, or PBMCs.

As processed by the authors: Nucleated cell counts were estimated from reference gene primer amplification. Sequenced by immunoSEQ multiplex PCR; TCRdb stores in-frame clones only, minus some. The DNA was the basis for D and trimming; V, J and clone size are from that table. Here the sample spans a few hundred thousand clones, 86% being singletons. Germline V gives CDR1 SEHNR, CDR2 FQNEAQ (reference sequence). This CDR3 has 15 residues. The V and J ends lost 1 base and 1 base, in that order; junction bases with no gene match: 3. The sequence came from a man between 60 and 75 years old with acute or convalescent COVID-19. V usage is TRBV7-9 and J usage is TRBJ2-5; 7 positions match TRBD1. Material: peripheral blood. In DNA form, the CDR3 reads TGTGCCAGCAGCTTAGGGGACAGAGTCCAAGAGACCCAGTACTTC. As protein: CASSLGDRVQETQYF.